The present T cell receptor beta chain was sequenced within a study of T cells after yellow fever vaccination (dated by TCRdb to the late 2010s). Study-level background: The SMART-Seq v4 Ultra Low Input RNA kit was used to prepare libraries from fractions with low cell numbers. Bulk TCR alpha and beta repertoires were sequenced longitudinally to track T-cell clones before and after primary and booster YFV17D yellow fever vaccination. Two healthy male donors made up the cohort, one aged 18 to 30 years and the other aged 30 to 39 years. Blood was drawn at multiple timepoints before and after primary and secondary immunization, with bulk PBMC replicates and cell subsets isolated. What the work shows at the level of the full study, not this receptor alone: Computational filtering was required because FACS-sorted repertoires could contain abundant contaminating clonotypes from the bulk population. After the booster, most of the clones that had expanded following primary vaccination were detected again (just under 97% of CD4 and more than 85% of CD8), which suggests that memory was broadly maintained. Because only two donors were included in the study, the extent to which the findings can be generalized is limited. Compared with the primary T-cell response, the secondary T-cell response was faster but weaker, reaching its peak on day 5 rather than on day 15. A small fraction of clonotypes appeared in both the CD4 and CD8 compartments, likely as a result of convergent recombination.

Comments on this clonotype: Its antigen has not been determined. Base qualities were left out, and no much larger clone turns up one base away.

The CDR3 contains 18 residues, cysteine and phenylalanine counted. The kept DNA is CDR3 alone, 54 bases in frame from the first base. From V the trimming removes 8 bases and from J it removes 4 bases, while the gene matches leave 17 bases of the junction unaccounted for. The germline V gene specifies MNHEY as CDR1 and SVGEGT as CDR2. TCR cDNA was synthesized by 5'RACE template switching, which introduced a universal primer site and unique molecular identifiers. Priming of cDNA synthesis was performed from both the TCR alpha and TCR beta constant segments. Library amplification used two PCR steps, and the second PCR step added sample barcodes and sequencing adapters. Libraries were sequenced on Illumina HiSeq 2500 (2x100 bp) or NovaSeq (2x150 bp). In the paper's pipeline: Demultiplexing of reads and collapsing into UMI consensus sequences were performed with MIGEC, and V(D)J alignment was carried out with MiXCR. Using edgeR on replicate PBMC samples, clonotypes were called vaccine-responding if FDR was below 0.01 and the log2 fold change was above 5 up to day 15. CD4 or CD8 identity was assigned to each bulk clonotype according to whether the clonotype was present at higher abundance in the sequenced CD4 repertoire or the sequenced CD8 repertoire. Using fastp at Q25 and MiXCR, TCRdb reprocessed the public reads and kept productive beta chains. Each CDR3 protein appears once, grouped with its most common genes and DNA. These V and J calls derive from TCRdb rather than the authors' analysis. This sample holds under 600,000 distinct CDR3 sequences; approximately 12% were observed only once. The leading ten clones occupy around an eighth of the sample.

This sample's treatment or condition label indicates: live attenuated yellow fever vaccine strain. Two biological replicates of bulk PBMCs were collected at each blood-draw timepoint. PBMCs were isolated from peripheral blood using a standard Ficoll-Paque protocol. RNA was extracted with TriZol from bulk PBMCs, CD4 and CD8 fractions, and dextramer-positive and dextramer-negative fractions. The sequence links TRBV6-2 or TRBV6-3 to TRBJ2-7, with 13 central nucleotides matching TRBD2. The TCR was taken from a young man who received the YFV17D yellow fever vaccine. The source material was PBMCs, sampled on the day of the yellow fever booster vaccination. The CDR3 is CASHLNPGLAGVRYEQYF. In nucleotide form, the sequence is TGTGCCAGCCACCTTAACCCAGGACTAGCGGGAGTTCGGTACGAGCAGTACTTC.